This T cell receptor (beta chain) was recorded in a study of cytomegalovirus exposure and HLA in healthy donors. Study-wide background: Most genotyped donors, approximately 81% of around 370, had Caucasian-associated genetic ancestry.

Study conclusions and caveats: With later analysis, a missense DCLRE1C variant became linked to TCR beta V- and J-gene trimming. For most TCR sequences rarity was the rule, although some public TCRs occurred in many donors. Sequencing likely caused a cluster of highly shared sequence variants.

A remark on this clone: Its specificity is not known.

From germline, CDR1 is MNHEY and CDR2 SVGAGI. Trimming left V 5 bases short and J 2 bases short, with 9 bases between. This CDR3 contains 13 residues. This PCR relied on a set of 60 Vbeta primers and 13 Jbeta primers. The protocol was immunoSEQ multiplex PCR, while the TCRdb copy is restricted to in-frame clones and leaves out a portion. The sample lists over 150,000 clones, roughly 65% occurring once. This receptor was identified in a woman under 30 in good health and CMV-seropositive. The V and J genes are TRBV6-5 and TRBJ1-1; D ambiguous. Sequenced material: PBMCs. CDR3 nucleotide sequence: TGTGCCAGCAGTGAATACAGCAACACTGAAGCTTTCTTT. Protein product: CASSEYSNTEAFF.